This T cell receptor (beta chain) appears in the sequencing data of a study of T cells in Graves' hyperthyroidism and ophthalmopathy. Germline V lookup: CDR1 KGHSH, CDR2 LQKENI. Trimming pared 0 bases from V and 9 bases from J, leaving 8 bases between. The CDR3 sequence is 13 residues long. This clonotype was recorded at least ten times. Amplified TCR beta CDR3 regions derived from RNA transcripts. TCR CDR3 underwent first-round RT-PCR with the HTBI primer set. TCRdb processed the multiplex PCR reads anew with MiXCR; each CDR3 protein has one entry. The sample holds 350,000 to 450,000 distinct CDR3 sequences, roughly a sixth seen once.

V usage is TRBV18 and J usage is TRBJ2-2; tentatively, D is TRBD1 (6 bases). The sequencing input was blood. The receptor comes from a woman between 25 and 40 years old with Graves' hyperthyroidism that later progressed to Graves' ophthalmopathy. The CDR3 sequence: CASSPPRDRELFF. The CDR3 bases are TGTGCCAGCTCACCACCAAGGGACAGGGAGCTGTTTTTT.